The present T cell receptor beta chain was sequenced within a study of T-cell memory formation after mild COVID-19. Study-level findings and limits: Mainly CM and EM harbored the contracting CD4+ clones; mainly EMRA harbored the CD8+ ones. Memory from before infection featured some responding clones, which suggests cross-reactive memory joined. Contracting clones from day 15 to 85 had balanced CD4/CD8; later expanders favoured CD4+.

As for this clonotype: Its antigen is unidentified.

TCRdb reprocessed the 5' RACE reads with MiXCR, giving one entry per CDR3 protein. This repertoire shows more than 450,000 distinct CDR3 sequences, about a sixth found once; its top ten account for around 12%. The CDR3 has 14 amino acids. Germline CDR1 is SGHVS and CDR2 is FQNEAQ. Trimming cost V 7 bases and J 4 bases, with 13 bases left between them. The source of this sequence is an adult woman who had mild COVID-19 (a few samples of this study predate the infection). Cell type and time point are not known. V usage is TRBV7-8 and J usage is TRBJ2-2, with no clear D. What was sequenced was PBMCs or a T cell subset sorted from them (not recorded which). This chain's CDR3 is CASTHGVATGELFF. As DNA, the CDR3 is TGTGCCAGCACCCACGGAGTGGCCACCGGGGAGCTGTTTTTT.